This T cell receptor (beta chain) originates from a study of T-cell memory formation after mild COVID-19. On the study more broadly: Largely, TCR clusters stayed within a single donor. Whole-study findings and limits: A balance of CD4 and CD8 characterized clones contracting day 15 to 85, whereas later expanders leaned CD4+. Most CD4+ clones that shrank were in CM and EM, while CD8+ ones turned up in EMRA.

This clonotype was seen a few times. Antigen specificity is unknown. Amplification by 5'RACE using constant-segment primers produced TCR alpha and TCR beta cDNA libraries that carried sample barcodes and UMIs. MiXCR, applied by TCRdb to the 5' RACE reads, yields one record per CDR3 protein. The sample holds about 400,000 distinct CDR3 sequences, around 24% seen once. This CDR3 has 14 amino acids. V was pared by 5 bases and J by 5 bases, with 14 bases between. CDR1 is SGHRS, CDR2 YFSETQ, per germline. This chain connects TRBV5-1 to TRBJ2-1; D assignment may be TRBD1 or TRBD2 (6 bases each). The specimen was PBMCs or a T cell subset sorted from them (not recorded which). The receptor comes from an adult woman who had mild COVID-19 (a few samples of this study predate the infection). Cell type and time point are not known. The CDR3 DNA reads TGCGCCAGCAGACGGGGGCTCAGCAACAATGAGCAGTTCTTC. Its translation: CASRRGLSNNEQFF.